This entry concerns a single T cell receptor (beta chain). The data stem from a study of blood T cell repertoires in COVID-19. Across the whole study: Acute-phase and convalescent COVID-19 samples originated in the United States, Italy and Spain. The cDNA or gDNA used as material had been derived from T cells, B-cell-depleted T cells, or PBMCs.

Trimming stripped 6 bases from V and 7 bases from J, with 13 bases between. This CDR3 is built from 13 residues. The germline CDR1 and CDR2 sequences are MNHEY and SVGAGI. Authors' data handling: Estimates of nucleated cell counts were drawn from the amplification of reference gene primers. TCRdb keeps only in-frame clones here, not all; method: immunoSEQ multiplex PCR. D and trimming were read from the DNA, whereas the V and J calls and clone size are those reported in that table. This table has roughly 140,000 clones, roughly 84% appearing once. Sequencing used peripheral blood. This TCR came from an older man with acute or convalescent COVID-19. V and J are TRBV6-5 and TRBJ1-5; D is perhaps TRBD1 (6 bases). As DNA, the CDR3 is TGTGCCAGCAGCCTACAGGGTTTACAGCCCCAGCATTTT. Translated: CASSLQGLQPQHF.